This T cell receptor (beta chain) was recovered during a study of cytomegalovirus exposure and HLA in healthy donors. Notes on the study in general: There were reportedly fewer N-insertions in an Asian-associated ancestry cluster than the approximately 670-donor mean, in a later analysis. Earlier analysis looked at TCR beta V segments, and most were productive about 87% or about 30% of the time.

13 Jbeta primers and 60 Vbeta primers were used for the PCR. Measured with immunoSEQ multiplex PCR; TCRdb has only the in-frame clones, and not every one. The sample yields 110,000 to 150,000 clones, about 76% seen once. Per germline, CDR1 SGHDT and CDR2 YYEEEE. This CDR3 has 14 residues. Trimming took off 5 bases at V and 0 bases at J, with 11 bases between the two ends. This clone was observed a handful of times. Antigen specificity is unknown. V gene TRBV5-6 combines with J gene TRBJ1-1; no clear D. This sequence originates from a male donor in good health and CMV-seronegative. Sequenced: PBMCs. For the CDR3, the DNA is TGTGCCAGCAGATTTGGTACAGTGAACACTGAAGCTTTCTTT. It encodes CASRFGTVNTEAFF.